The rows below give T cell receptor beta chains drawn from one sample of a study of blood T cell repertoires in COVID-19. Profiled with immunoSEQ multiplex PCR; TCRdb holds only in-frame clones, not every one. The sample lists 150,000 to 200,000 clones; under 90% were seen once. Sequencing was done on a sample of PBMCs or T cells enriched from blood (not recorded which). Every receptor here comes from a woman in her sixties who had recovered from COVID-19. CDR3s include the opening cysteine and the closing phenylalanine or tryptophan. A clone size is listed for some rows: how often the clone was seen (once, few, many), or a class if it is expanded.

V gene: TRBV11-2
J gene: TRBJ1-3
CDR3 length: 15
clone size: -
CDR3 protein: CASSFRTGVGNTIYF

V gene: TRBV5-1
J gene: TRBJ2-1
CDR3 length: 14
clone size: -
CDR3 protein: CASSTGTSLDEQFF

V gene: TRBV11-2
J gene: TRBJ1-3
CDR3 length: 16
clone size: -
CDR3 protein: CASSPGPHPGGNTIYF

V gene: TRBV2
J gene: TRBJ1-2
CDR3 length: 14
clone size: -
CDR3 protein: CASSAGTGGNGYTF

V gene: TRBV11-3
J gene: TRBJ2-3
CDR3 length: 15
clone size: -
CDR3 protein: CASSLGGGLTDTQYF

V gene: TRBV6-4
J gene: TRBJ1-1
CDR3 length: 14
clone size: once
CDR3 protein: CASSVGVSGTEAFF

V gene: TRBV5-6
J gene: TRBJ1-1
CDR3 length: 13
clone size: -
CDR3 protein: CASSTGQGTEAFF

V gene: TRBV19
J gene: TRBJ1-4
CDR3 length: 13
clone size: -
CDR3 protein: CASGDFSLGKLFF

V gene: TRBV9
J gene: TRBJ2-3
CDR3 length: 13
clone size: -
CDR3 protein: CASSETGGDTQYF

V gene: TRBV2
J gene: TRBJ1-1
CDR3 length: 15
clone size: -
CDR3 protein: CASSESGGWNTEAFF

V gene: TRBV4-2
J gene: TRBJ2-1
CDR3 length: 15
clone size: few
CDR3 protein: CASSQAGGRYNEQFF

V gene: TRBV23-1
J gene: TRBJ1-2
CDR3 length: 17
clone size: -
CDR3 protein: CASRHSTAGQSSYGYTF

V gene: TRBV7-8
J gene: TRBJ1-6
CDR3 length: 13
clone size: -
CDR3 protein: CASSPFRDSPLHF

V gene: TRBV7-2
J gene: TRBJ2-1
CDR3 length: 14
clone size: -
CDR3 protein: CASSLVSLNNEQFF

V gene: TRBV2
J gene: TRBJ1-5
CDR3 length: 18
clone size: many
CDR3 protein: CASSRQPGQGARNQPQHF

V gene: TRBV25-1
J gene: TRBJ1-1
CDR3 length: 14
clone size: -
CDR3 protein: CASSVTGIGTEAFF

V gene: TRBV27
J gene: TRBJ2-6
CDR3 length: 18
clone size: -
CDR3 protein: CVSQVRQELFSGANVLTF

V gene: TRBV2
J gene: TRBJ2-2
CDR3 length: 16
clone size: -
CDR3 protein: CASSAGTGGMTGELFF

V gene: TRBV10-1
J gene: TRBJ2-1
CDR3 length: 15
clone size: -
CDR3 protein: CASSSSVLGPTGQFF

V gene: TRBV5-8
J gene: TRBJ2-1
CDR3 length: 19
clone size: -
CDR3 protein: CASSFSSPRSQGKRQEQFF

V gene: TRBV11-2
J gene: TRBJ2-1
CDR3 length: 15
clone size: -
CDR3 protein: CASRTSGGSPNEQFF

V gene: TRBV6-5
J gene: TRBJ1-2
CDR3 length: 13
clone size: -
CDR3 protein: CASSPDRGYGYTF

V gene: TRBV11-1
J gene: TRBJ2-2
CDR3 length: 16
clone size: -
CDR3 protein: CASSSLGTLNTGELFF

V gene: TRBV18
J gene: TRBJ1-1
CDR3 length: 14
clone size: -
CDR3 protein: CASSEPGQNTEAFF

V gene: TRBV12-2
J gene: TRBJ2-1
CDR3 length: 17
clone size: few
CDR3 protein: CASLARGTSGSYNEQFF

V gene: TRBV19
J gene: TRBJ2-5
CDR3 length: 13
clone size: -
CDR3 protein: CASTPTGQETQYF

V gene: TRBV19
J gene: TRBJ2-5
CDR3 length: 14
clone size: -
CDR3 protein: CASSIGGGTETQYF

V gene: TRBV13
J gene: TRBJ2-4
CDR3 length: 16
clone size: -
CDR3 protein: CASSLGVGHPKNIQYF

V gene: TRBV14
J gene: TRBJ2-7
CDR3 length: 13
clone size: -
CDR3 protein: CASSWGSPYEQYF

V gene: TRBV13
J gene: TRBJ2-5
CDR3 length: 14
clone size: once
CDR3 protein: CASSLGGREETQYF

V gene: TRBV2
J gene: TRBJ1-2
CDR3 length: 14
clone size: -
CDR3 protein: CASSVEGAGYGYTF

V gene: TRBV27
J gene: TRBJ2-2
CDR3 length: 15
clone size: -
CDR3 protein: CASRSGGKNTGELFF

V gene: TRBV5-1
J gene: TRBJ1-1
CDR3 length: 16
clone size: -
CDR3 protein: CASSSGVRAVNTEAFF

V gene: TRBV10-3
J gene: TRBJ1-1
CDR3 length: 14
clone size: -
CDR3 protein: CAIKPQGTNTEAFF

V gene: TRBV2
J gene: TRBJ2-6
CDR3 length: 13
clone size: -
CDR3 protein: CASLGSGANVLTF

V gene: TRBV5-1
J gene: TRBJ2-2
CDR3 length: 16
clone size: -
CDR3 protein: CASNPGGGPNTGELFF

V gene: TRBV5-1
J gene: TRBJ2-2
CDR3 length: 15
clone size: once
CDR3 protein: CASSLGQGGTGELFF

V gene: TRBV6-1
J gene: TRBJ2-7
CDR3 length: 11
clone size: once
CDR3 protein: CASSEHYEQYF

V gene: TRBV24-1
J gene: TRBJ2-5
CDR3 length: 15
clone size: -
CDR3 protein: CATSDSRGGLETQYF

V gene: TRBV30
J gene: TRBJ1-2
CDR3 length: 13
clone size: -
CDR3 protein: CAWSVGINYGYTF

V gene: TRBV7-2
J gene: TRBJ2-1
CDR3 length: 16
clone size: -
CDR3 protein: CASSLRAGGLYNEQFF

V gene: TRBV4-2
J gene: TRBJ2-2
CDR3 length: 17
clone size: once
CDR3 protein: CASSQDRGLLGYGELFF

V gene: TRBV2
J gene: TRBJ2-5
CDR3 length: 14
clone size: once
CDR3 protein: CASRVASGQETQYF

V gene: TRBV28
J gene: TRBJ1-2
CDR3 length: 16
clone size: -
CDR3 protein: CASSLLRTGVGYGYTF

V gene: TRBV20-1
J gene: TRBJ1-1
CDR3 length: 11
clone size: -
CDR3 protein: CSASAGPEAFF

V gene: TRBV7-2
J gene: TRBJ2-1
CDR3 length: 15
clone size: -
CDR3 protein: CASSPGVSSYNEQFF

V gene: TRBV19
J gene: TRBJ2-3
CDR3 length: 14
clone size: few
CDR3 protein: CASSYSGGTDTQYF

V gene: TRBV2
J gene: TRBJ1-2
CDR3 length: 15
clone size: few
CDR3 protein: CASSEGTGGIYGYTF

V gene: TRBV21-1
J gene: TRBJ2-5
CDR3 length: 15
clone size: -
CDR3 protein: CASSKDGTAEETQYF

V gene: TRBV5-8
J gene: TRBJ2-3
CDR3 length: 15
clone size: -
CDR3 protein: CASSRDGGDTDTQYF

V gene: TRBV11-2
J gene: TRBJ1-6
CDR3 length: 13
clone size: -
CDR3 protein: CASSFNRDSPLHF

V gene: TRBV15
J gene: TRBJ2-5
CDR3 length: 14
clone size: -
CDR3 protein: CATSRDGGGETQYF

V gene: TRBV27
J gene: TRBJ2-1
CDR3 length: 16
clone size: -
CDR3 protein: CASSLKSLSSYNEQFF

V gene: TRBV30
J gene: TRBJ2-3
CDR3 length: 16
clone size: once
CDR3 protein: CAWSKTGGRATDTQYF

V gene: TRBV30
J gene: TRBJ2-5
CDR3 length: 14
clone size: -
CDR3 protein: CAWRAKGGQETQYF

V gene: TRBV19
J gene: TRBJ1-2
CDR3 length: 15
clone size: -
CDR3 protein: CASSMAASSFYGYTF

V gene: TRBV4-1
J gene: TRBJ1-1
CDR3 length: 13
clone size: -
CDR3 protein: CASSQVRDTEAFF